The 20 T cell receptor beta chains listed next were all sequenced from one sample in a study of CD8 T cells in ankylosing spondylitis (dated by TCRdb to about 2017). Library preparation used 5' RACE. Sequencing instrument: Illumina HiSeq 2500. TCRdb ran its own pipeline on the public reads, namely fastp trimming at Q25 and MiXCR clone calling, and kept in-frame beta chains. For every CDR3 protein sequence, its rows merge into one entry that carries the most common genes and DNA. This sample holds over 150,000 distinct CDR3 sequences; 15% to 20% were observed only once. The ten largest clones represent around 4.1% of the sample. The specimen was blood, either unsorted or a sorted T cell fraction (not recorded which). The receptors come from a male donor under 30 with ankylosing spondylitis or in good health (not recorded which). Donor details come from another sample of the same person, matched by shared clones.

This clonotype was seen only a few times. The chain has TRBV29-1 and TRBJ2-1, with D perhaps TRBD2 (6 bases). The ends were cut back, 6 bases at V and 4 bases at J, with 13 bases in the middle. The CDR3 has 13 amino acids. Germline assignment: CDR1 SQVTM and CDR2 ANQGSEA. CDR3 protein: CSVRGNGYNEQFF. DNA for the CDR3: TGCAGCGTACGCGGGAATGGTTACAATGAGCAGTTCTTC.

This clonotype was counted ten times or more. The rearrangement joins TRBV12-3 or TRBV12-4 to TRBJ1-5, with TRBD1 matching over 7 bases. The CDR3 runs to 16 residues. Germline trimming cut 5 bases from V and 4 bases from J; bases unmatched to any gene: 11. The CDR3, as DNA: TGTGCCAGCAGTCCTATGCGGACAGGACCGAATCAGCCCCAGCATTTT. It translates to CASSPMRTGPNQPQHF.

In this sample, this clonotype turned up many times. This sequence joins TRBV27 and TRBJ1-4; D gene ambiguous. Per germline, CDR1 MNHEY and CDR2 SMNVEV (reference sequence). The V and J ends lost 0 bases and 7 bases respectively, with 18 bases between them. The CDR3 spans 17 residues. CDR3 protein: CASSLSARRLAGEKLFF. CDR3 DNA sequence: TGTGCCAGCAGTTTATCGGCCAGGCGACTCGCCGGTGAAAAACTGTTTTTT.

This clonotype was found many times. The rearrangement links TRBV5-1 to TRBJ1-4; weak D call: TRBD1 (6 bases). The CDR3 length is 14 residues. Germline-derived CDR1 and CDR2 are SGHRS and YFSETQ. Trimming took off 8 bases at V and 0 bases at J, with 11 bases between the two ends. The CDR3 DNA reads TGCGCCAGTAAGACAGGATCAACTAATGAAAAACTGTTTTTT. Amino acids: CASKTGSTNEKLFF.

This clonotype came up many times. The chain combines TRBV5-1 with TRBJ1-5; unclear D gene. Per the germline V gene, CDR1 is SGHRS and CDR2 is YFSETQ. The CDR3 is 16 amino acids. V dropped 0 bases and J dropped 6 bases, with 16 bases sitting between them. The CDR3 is CASSLGFDPQSQPQHF. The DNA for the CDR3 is TGCGCCAGCAGCTTGGGTTTCGATCCTCAGAGTCAGCCCCAGCATTTT.

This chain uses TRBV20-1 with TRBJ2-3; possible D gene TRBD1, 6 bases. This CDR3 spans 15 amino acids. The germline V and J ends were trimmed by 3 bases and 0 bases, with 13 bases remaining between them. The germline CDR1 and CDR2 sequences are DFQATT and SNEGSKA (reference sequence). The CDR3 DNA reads TGCAGTGCTAGGCCACAGGGAGATAGCACAGATACGCAGTATTTT. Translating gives CSARPQGDSTDTQYF.

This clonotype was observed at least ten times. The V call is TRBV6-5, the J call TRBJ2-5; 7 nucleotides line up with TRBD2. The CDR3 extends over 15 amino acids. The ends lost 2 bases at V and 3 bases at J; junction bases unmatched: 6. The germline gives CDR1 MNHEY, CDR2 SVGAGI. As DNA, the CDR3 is TGTGCCAGCAGTTACACCGGGGGAGGGGAAGAGACCCAGTACTTC. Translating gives CASSYTGGGEETQYF.

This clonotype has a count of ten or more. This chain's CDR3 is CASSFPLAGTTDTQYF. For the CDR3, the DNA is TGCGCCAGCAGCTTCCCCCTAGCGGGAACGACAGATACGCAGTATTTT. The chain uses TRBV5-1 and TRBJ2-3; 9 bases map to TRBD2. Trimming removed 2 bases from V and 3 bases from J; junction bases left unmatched: 7. The germline gives CDR1 SGHRS, CDR2 YFSETQ. CDR3 length: 16 residues.

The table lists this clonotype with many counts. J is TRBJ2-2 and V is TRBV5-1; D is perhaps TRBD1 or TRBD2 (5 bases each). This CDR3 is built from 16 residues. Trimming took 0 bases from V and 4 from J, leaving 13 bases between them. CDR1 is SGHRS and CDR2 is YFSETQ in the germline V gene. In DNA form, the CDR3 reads TGCGCCAGCAGCTTGGCCCCAGGGACCGGCACCGGGGAGCTGTTTTTT. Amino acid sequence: CASSLAPGTGTGELFF.

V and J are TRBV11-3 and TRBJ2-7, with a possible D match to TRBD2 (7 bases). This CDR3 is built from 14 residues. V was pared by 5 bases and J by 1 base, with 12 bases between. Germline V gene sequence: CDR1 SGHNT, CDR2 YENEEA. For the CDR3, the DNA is TGTGCCAGCAGCCCGGGGGGCAGTTCCTACGAGCAGTACGTC. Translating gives CASSPGGSSYEQYV.

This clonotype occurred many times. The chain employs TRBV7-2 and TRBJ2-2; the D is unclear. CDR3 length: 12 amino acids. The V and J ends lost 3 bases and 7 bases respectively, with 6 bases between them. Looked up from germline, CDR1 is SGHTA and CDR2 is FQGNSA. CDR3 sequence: CASSFILGELFF. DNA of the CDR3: TGTGCCAGCAGCTTTATTCTCGGGGAGCTGTTTTTT.

The CDR3 reads CASSQARYTGELFF. For the CDR3, the DNA is TGCGCCAGCAGCCAAGCACGGTACACCGGGGAGCTGTTTTTT. The gene calls are TRBV4-3 and TRBJ2-2; D is unresolved. Germline lookup yields CDR1 LGHNA and CDR2 YSLEER. The CDR3 runs 14 residues. Trimming took 1 base from V and 3 from J, leaving 6 bases between them.

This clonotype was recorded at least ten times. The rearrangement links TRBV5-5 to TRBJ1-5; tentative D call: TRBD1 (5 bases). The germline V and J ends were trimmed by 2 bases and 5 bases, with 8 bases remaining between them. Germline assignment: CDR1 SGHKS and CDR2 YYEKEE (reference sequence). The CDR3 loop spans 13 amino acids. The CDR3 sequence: CASSFSGDQPQHF. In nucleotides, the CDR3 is TGTGCCAGCAGCTTTTCGGGGGATCAGCCCCAGCATTTT. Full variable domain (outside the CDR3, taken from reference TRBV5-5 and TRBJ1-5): DAGVTQSPTHLIKTRGQQVTLRCSPISGHKSVSWYQQVLGQGPQFIFQYYEKEERGRGNFPDRFSARQFPNYSSELNVNALLLGDSALYLCASSFSGDQPQHFGDGTRLSIL.

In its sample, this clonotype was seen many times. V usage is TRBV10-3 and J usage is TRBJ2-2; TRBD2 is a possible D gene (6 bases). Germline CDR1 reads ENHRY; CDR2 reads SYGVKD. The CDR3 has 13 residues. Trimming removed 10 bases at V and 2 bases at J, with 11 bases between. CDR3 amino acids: CATLAVNTGELFF. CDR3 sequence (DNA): TGTGCCACTTTAGCGGTAAACACCGGGGAGCTGTTTTTT.

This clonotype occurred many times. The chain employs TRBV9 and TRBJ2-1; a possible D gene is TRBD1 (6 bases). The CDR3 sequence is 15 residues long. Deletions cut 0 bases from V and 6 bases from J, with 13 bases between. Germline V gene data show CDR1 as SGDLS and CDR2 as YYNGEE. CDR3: CASSVDRVDFNEQFF. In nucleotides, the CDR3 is TGTGCCAGCAGCGTAGACAGGGTCGACTTCAATGAGCAGTTCTTC.

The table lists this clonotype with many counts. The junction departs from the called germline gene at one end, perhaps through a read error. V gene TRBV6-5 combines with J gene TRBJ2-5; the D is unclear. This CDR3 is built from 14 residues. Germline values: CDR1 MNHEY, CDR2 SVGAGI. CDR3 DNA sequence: TGTGCCAGCAGCGGAAGTCCGGGCCAAGAGACCCTGTACTTC. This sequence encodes CASSGSPGQETLYF.

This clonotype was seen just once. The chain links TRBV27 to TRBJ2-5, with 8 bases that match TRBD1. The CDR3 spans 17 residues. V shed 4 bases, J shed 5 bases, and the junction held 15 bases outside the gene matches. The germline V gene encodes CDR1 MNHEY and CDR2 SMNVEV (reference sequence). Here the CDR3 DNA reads TGTGCCAGCAGTTCCCCCGGGACAGGCTTGAGGGGGGAGACCCAGTACTTC. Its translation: CASSSPGTGLRGETQYF.

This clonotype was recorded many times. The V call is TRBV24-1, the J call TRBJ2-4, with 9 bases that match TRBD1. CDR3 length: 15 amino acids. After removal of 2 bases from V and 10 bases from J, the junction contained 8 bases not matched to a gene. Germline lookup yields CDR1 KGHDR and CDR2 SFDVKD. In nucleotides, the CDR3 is TGTGCCACCAGTGATTCCAGGACAGGGGCGACGATTCAGTACTTC. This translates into CATSDSRTGATIQYF.

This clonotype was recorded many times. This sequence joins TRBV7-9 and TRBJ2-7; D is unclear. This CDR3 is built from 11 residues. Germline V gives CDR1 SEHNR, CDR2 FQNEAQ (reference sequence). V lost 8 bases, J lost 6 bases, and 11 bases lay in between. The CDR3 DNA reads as TGTGCCAGCGGTCGGACCTCCGAGCAGTACTTC. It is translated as CASGRTSEQYF.

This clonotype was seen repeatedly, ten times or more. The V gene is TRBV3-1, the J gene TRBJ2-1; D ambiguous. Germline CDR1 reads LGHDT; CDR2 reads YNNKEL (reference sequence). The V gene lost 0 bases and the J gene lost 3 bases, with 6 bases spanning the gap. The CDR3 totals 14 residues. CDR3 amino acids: CASSQEGVYNEQFF. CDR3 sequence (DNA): TGTGCCAGCAGCCAAGAGGGCGTCTACAATGAGCAGTTCTTC.